The entry below gives a single T cell receptor (beta chain) sequence along with its context. The data stem from a study of T cell responses to AZD1222 COVID-19 vaccine. Only in-frame clones appear in the TCRdb table, and some are missing; sequencing was by immunoSEQ multiplex PCR. This repertoire shows around 99,000 clones, 85% to 95% found once; its top ten account for over 9.5%. The CDR3 is 12 residues long. V was pared by 7 bases and J by 13 bases, with 15 bases between. Germline V gives CDR1 SGHRS, CDR2 YFSETQ. This sequence joins TRBV5-1 and TRBJ1-6, with TRBD1 as a possible D gene (5 bases). The sequence derives from an adult in good health. This specimen consisted of peripheral blood, obtained on day 0 of AZD1222 vaccination. As DNA, the CDR3 is TGCGCCAGCTCCAAGGGCAGGGACCCCCTCCACTTT. Its protein product is CASSKGRDPLHF.